This section outlines one T cell receptor beta chain sequence together with its context. Its target is not known. This record comes from a study of cytomegalovirus exposure and HLA in healthy donors. Deletions cut 0 bases from V and 7 bases from J, with 11 bases between. The germline gives CDR1 SGHRS, CDR2 YFSETQ. This CDR3 contains 14 residues. General study results and limits: Follow-up analysis later connected one missense variant in DCLRE1C with trimming of TCR beta V- and J-genes. Sequencing depth across donors, presence/absence analyses assumed, was roughly uniform.

60 Vbeta and 13 Jbeta primers were used in PCR. TCRdb's table, derived via immunoSEQ multiplex PCR, lists solely in-frame clones and lacks some. The sample consists of over 120,000 clones, approximately 80% of them appearing once. Sequenced sample: PBMCs. The TCR comes from a woman under 30 in good health and CMV-seropositive. V usage is TRBV5-1 and J usage is TRBJ2-1; possible D gene TRBD2, 6 bases. The CDR3 nucleotides are TGCGCCAGCAGCTTGGGACTAGTTATGAATGAGCAGTTCTTC. Protein: CASSLGLVMNEQFF.